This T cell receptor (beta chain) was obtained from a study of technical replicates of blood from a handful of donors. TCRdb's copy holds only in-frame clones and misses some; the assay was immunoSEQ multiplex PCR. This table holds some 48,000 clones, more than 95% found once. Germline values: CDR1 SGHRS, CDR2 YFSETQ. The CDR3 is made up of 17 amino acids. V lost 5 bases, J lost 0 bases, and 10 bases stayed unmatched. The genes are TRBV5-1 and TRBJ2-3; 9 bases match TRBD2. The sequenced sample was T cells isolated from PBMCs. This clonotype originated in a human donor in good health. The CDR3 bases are TGCGCCAGCAGAACCGGGACTAGCATCTCTAGCACAGATACGCAGTATTTT. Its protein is CASRTGTSISSTDTQYF.